The subject of this entry is one T cell receptor (beta chain). Its antigen remains unidentified. The record originates from a study of a mutant IDH1 vaccine in newly diagnosed glioma. Study-level findings and limits: It was about 93% of patients that developed vaccine-induced immune responses.

With 0 bases removed from V and 10 bases from J, the gap between germline ends came to 17 bases. The CDR3 covers 16 residues. CDR1 and CDR2 (germline): SGHDT, YYEEEE. Time point given: week 5, during vaccination. Vaccination comprised doses that each held 300 ug of mutant IDH1 20-mer peptide, plus topical imiquimod. Some clones are missing from TCRdb's copy, which holds only in-frame ones; the method was immunoSEQ multiplex PCR. The data contain about 58,000 clones, roughly four fifths of them singletons. The TCR originated in a woman between 45 and 60 years old with glioma. The specimen was PBMCs, collected from a glioma patient whose treatment included an IDH1 peptide vaccine. The chain couples TRBV5-6 to TRBJ1-6; no reliable D call. CDR3 residues: CASSLDGLGGSSPLHF. The CDR3 nucleotides read TGTGCCAGCAGCTTGGATGGTCTGGGAGGGAGCTCACCCCTCCACTTT. The full variable domain, in which reference TRBV5-6 and TRBJ1-6 provide the parts outside the CDR3, is DAGVTQSPTHLIKTRGQQVTLRCSPKSGHDTVSWYQQALGQGPQFIFQYYEEEERQRGNFPDRFSGHQFPNYSSELNVNALLLGDSALYLCASSLDGLGGSSPLHFGNGTRLTVT.